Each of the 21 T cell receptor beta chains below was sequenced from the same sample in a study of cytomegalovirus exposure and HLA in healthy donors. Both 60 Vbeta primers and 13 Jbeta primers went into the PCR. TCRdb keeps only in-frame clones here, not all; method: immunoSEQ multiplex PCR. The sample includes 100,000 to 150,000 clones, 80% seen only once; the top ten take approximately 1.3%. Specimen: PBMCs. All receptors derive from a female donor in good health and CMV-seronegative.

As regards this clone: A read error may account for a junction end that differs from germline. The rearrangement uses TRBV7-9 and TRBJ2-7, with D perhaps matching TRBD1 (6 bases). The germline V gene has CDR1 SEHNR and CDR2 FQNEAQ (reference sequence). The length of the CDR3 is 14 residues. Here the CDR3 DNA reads TGTTCCAGCAGCTTAGGGGGAGCCGCCTACGAGCAGTACTTC. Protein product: CSSSLGGAAYEQYF.

This CDR3 reads CASSGGLADTDTQYF. The DNA of the CDR3 is TGTGCCAGCAGCGGAGGACTAGCGGACACAGATACGCAGTATTTT. The V gene is TRBV9, the J gene TRBJ2-3; 10 bases are a match to TRBD2. The junction had 3 bases not matched to a gene; V was cut back by 3 bases and J by 2 bases. The CDR3 covers 15 residues. Per germline, CDR1 SGDLS and CDR2 YYNGEE.

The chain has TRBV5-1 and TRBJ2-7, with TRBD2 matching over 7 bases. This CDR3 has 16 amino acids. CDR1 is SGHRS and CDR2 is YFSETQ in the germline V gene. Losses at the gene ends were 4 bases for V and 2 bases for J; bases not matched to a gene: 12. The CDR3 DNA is TGCGCCAGCAGCCCCGGCGGGTCTAGCGGAACCTACGAGCAGTACTTC. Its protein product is CASSPGGSSGTYEQYF.

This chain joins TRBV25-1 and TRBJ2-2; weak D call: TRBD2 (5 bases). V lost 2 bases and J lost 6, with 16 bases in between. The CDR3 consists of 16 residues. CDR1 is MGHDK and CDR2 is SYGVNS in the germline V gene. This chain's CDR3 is CASSERLGGFAGELFF. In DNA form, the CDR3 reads TGTGCCAGCAGTGAAAGGCTAGGCGGGTTCGCCGGGGAGCTGTTTTTT.

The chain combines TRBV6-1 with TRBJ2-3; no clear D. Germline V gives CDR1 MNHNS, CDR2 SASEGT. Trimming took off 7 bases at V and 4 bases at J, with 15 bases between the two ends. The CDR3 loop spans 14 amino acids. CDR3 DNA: TGTGCCAGCAATCGGCTAGTGACCTCAGATACGCAGTATTTT. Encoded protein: CASNRLVTSDTQYF.

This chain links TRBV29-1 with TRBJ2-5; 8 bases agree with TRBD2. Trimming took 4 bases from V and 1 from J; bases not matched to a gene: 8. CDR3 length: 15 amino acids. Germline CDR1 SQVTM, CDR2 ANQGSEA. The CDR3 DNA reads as TGCAGCGTTGTCCCCCAGCGGGGGAGCCAAGAGACCCAGTACTTC. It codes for CSVVPQRGSQETQYF.

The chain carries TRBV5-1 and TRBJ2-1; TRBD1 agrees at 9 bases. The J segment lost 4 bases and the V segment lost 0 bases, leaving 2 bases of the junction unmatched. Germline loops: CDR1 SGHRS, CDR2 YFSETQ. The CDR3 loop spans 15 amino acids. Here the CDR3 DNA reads TGCGCCAGCAGCTTGGGAGGACAGGGGTACAATGAGCAGTTCTTC. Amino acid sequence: CASSLGGQGYNEQFF.

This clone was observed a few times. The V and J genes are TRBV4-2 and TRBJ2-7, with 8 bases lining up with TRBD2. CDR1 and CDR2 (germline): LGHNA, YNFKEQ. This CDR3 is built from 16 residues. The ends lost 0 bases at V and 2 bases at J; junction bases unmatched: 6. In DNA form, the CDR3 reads TGTGCCAGCAGCCAAGATTCAGGCGGGGGGACCTACGAGCAGTACTTC. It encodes CASSQDSGGGTYEQYF.

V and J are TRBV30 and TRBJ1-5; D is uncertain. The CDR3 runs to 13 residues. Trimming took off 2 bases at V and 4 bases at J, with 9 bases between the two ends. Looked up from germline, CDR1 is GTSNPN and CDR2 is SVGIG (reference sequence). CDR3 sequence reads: CAWSFTGNQPQHF. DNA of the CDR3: TGTGCCTGGAGTTTCACCGGGAATCAGCCCCAGCATTTT.

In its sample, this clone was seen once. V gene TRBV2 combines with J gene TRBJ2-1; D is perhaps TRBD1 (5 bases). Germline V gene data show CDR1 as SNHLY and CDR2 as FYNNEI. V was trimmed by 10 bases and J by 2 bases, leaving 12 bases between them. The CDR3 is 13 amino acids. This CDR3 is CAIGSGTYNEQFF. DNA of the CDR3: TGTGCCATAGGGTCAGGGACCTACAATGAGCAGTTCTTC.

The CDR3, as DNA: TGTGCCAGCAGTGATTTAGGGGCGGGGGGCGTCTACAATGAGCAGTTCTTC. It specifies CASSDLGAGGVYNEQFF. The chain employs TRBV28 and TRBJ2-1; TRBD2 agrees at 8 bases. Germline V CDR1 and CDR2: MDHEN, SYDVKM. CDR3 length: 17 amino acids. V was clipped by 5 bases and J by 3 bases; unmatched bases: 12.

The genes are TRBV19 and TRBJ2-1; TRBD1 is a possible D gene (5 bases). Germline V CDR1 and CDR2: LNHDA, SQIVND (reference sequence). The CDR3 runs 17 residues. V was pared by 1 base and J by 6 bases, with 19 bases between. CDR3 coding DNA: TGTGCCAGTAGTATAGGTAGGGGCCTTGAGTTGCGCAATGAGCAGTTCTTC. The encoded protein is CASSIGRGLELRNEQFF.

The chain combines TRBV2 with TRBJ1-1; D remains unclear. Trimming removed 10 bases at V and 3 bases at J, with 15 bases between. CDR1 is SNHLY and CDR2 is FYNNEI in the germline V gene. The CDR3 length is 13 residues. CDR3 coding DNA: TGTGCCATCCGGTCTTGGCGGGACACTGAAGCTTTCTTT. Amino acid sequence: CAIRSWRDTEAFF.

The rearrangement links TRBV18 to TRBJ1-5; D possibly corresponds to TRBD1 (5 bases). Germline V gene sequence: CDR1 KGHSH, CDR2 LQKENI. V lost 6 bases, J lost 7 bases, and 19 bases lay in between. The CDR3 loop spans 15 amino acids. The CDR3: CASSQGLKGGQPQHF. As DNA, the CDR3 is TGTGCCAGCTCCCAGGGCTTGAAGGGCGGACAGCCCCAGCATTTT.

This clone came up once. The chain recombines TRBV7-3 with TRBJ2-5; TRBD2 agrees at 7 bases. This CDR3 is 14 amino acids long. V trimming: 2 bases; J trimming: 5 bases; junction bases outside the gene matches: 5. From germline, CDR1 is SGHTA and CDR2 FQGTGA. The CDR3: CASSLEPAGETQYF. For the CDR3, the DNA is TGTGCCAGCAGCTTAGAGCCAGCGGGGGAGACCCAGTACTTC.

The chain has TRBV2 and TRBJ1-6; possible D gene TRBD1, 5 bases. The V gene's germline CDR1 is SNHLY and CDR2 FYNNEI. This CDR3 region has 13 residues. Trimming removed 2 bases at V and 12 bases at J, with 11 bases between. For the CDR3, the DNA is TGTGCCAGCAGTGAATTTGGGGCCGGACCCCTCCACTTT. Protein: CASSEFGAGPLHF.

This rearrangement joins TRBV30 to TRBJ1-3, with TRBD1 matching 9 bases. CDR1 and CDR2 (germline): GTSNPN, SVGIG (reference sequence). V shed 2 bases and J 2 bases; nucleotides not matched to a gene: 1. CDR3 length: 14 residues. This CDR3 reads CAWSTGGAGNTIYF. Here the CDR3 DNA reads TGTGCCTGGAGTACAGGGGGCGCTGGAAACACCATATATTTT. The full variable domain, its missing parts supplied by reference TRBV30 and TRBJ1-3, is SQTIHQWPATLVQPVGSPLSLECTVEGTSNPNLYWYRQAAGRGLQLLFYSVGIGQISSEVPQNLSASRPQDRQFILSSKKLLLSDSGFYLCAWSTGGAGNTIYFGEGSWLTVV.

CDR3 coding DNA: TGCGCCAGCGCGCTGACAGGGGTTGGCGGGGAGCTGTTTTTT. It is translated as CASALTGVGGELFF. The chain couples TRBV5-1 to TRBJ2-2, with 8 nucleotides matching TRBD1. This CDR3 is built from 14 residues. With V trimmed by 7 bases and J by 7 bases, 9 bases remained unmatched. Germline assignment: CDR1 SGHRS and CDR2 YFSETQ.

CDR3 residues: CASSIRSGTYNEQFF. In nucleotides, the CDR3 is TGTGCCAGTAGTATTCGGTCAGGGACCTACAATGAGCAGTTCTTC. The V call is TRBV19, the J call TRBJ2-1; TRBD1 is a possible D gene (5 bases). In germline, CDR1 is LNHDA, CDR2 SQIVND (reference sequence). V was pared by 3 bases and J by 2 bases, with 11 bases between. The CDR3 is 15 amino acids.

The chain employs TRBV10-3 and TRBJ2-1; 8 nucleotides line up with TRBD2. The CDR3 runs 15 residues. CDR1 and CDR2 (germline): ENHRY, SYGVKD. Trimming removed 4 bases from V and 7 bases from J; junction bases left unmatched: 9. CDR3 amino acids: CAISAASGGDNEQFF. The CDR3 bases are TGTGCCATCAGTGCTGCCAGCGGGGGAGATAATGAGCAGTTCTTC.

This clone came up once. The CDR3 nucleotides read TGTGCCAGCAGCGTAGCACAGCGGGGGGGCAATGAGCAGTTCTTC. It is translated as CASSVAQRGGNEQFF. The chain combines TRBV9 with TRBJ2-1; TRBD2 matches 10 bases. This CDR3 region has 15 residues. With 0 bases clipped from V and 6 bases from J, the junction kept 3 bases outside the gene matches. Germline lookup yields CDR1 SGDLS and CDR2 YYNGEE.